Reported below is one T cell receptor beta chain. Antigen specificity is unknown. The data derive from a study of cytomegalovirus exposure and HLA in healthy donors. Findings and limits, study-wide: Roughly uniform sequencing depth across donors was assumed, possibly incorrectly. Cytomegalovirus-associated TCR beta chains were listed, numbering 150 to 200.

Trimming left V 4 bases short and J 0 bases short, with 8 bases between. The CDR3 contains 15 residues. CDR1 is SGHDT, CDR2 YYEEEE, per germline. In the PCR, 60 Vbeta and 13 Jbeta primers were used. Sequencing was performed with immunoSEQ multiplex PCR; in TCRdb, only in-frame clones are kept and a portion is missing. The sample gives 150,000 to 200,000 clones, around 81% of which show up once; about 2% is in the top ten. The material sequenced was PBMCs. This clonotype was obtained from a woman aged 30 to 39 in good health and CMV-seronegative. This chain uses TRBV5-6 with TRBJ2-6; a weak D match, TRBD1 (6 bases). CDR3 in amino acids: CASSQDSSGANVLTF. The CDR3 DNA reads as TGTGCCAGCAGCCAGGACAGCTCTGGGGCCAACGTCCTGACTTTC. Full variable domain (remainder filled in from reference TRBV5-6 and TRBJ2-6): DAGVTQSPTHLIKTRGQQVTLRCSPKSGHDTVSWYQQALGQGPQFIFQYYEEEERQRGNFPDRFSGHQFPNYSSELNVNALLLGDSALYLCASSQDSSGANVLTFGAGSRLTVL.